This T cell receptor (beta chain) was obtained from a study of vaccination and CD4 T cells after COVID-19 (dated by TCRdb to 2022 to 2024). With regard to the full study: Convalescent patients had a positive SARS-CoV-2 result on nasal swab PCR, and of these patients, several had mild disease and one had severe disease. Six males and four females were included in the convalescent cohort, with two Hispanic individuals, seven Caucasians, two Asians and one multiracial person represented. Each participant got two doses of either the Pfizer-BioNTech BNT162b2 vaccine (n=8) or the Moderna mRNA-1273 vaccine (n=2). Post-COVID blood samples were collected from convalescent patients a median of about 92 days after diagnosis, with a range of about 35 to 161 days. Post-vaccine blood samples were taken a median of about 72 days after the second vaccine dose, with a range of roughly 14 to 250 days. Culture stimuli were overlapping spike peptide pools from SARS-CoV-2 and from the common cold coronaviruses HCoV-NL63, HCoV-OC43 and HCoV-229E. In control cultures, a CEFX viral epitope pool was used as positive control, an HIV-1 Nef peptide pool was used as negative control, or no peptide was added. The spike-specific CD4+ TCR repertoire was compared before and after mRNA vaccination in approximately ten COVID-19 convalescent patients and a handful of infection-naive healthy vaccine recipients. The paper as a whole reports these results and caveats: Nearly all vaccine-specific clones in convalescent patients (304 of 307) were mono-reactive for SARS-CoV-2 spike rather than cross-reactive with common cold coronaviruses. The number of convalescent patients in the study was relatively small, and the study did not examine early timepoints following natural infection. An increase in the median number of SARS-CoV-2-reactive clonotypes from approximately 21 after infection to some 40 after vaccination was observed, but the change was not found to be significant. Among convalescent patients, a median about 86% of the SARS-CoV-2-reactive clones seen after vaccination appeared only after vaccination, which suggests priming specific to the vaccine.

V is clipped by 0 bases and J by 0 bases, and the sequence between their germline boundaries is 2 bases long. CDR1 and CDR2, looked up from the germline V gene (reference sequence), are DFQATT and SNEGSKA. The CDR3 runs 12 residues from the cysteine to the phenylalanine. Left in the record is the CDR3 DNA by itself, 36 bases read in frame from the first base. Library creation used PCR. At the Johns Hopkins FTIC core, DNA from the cultured CD4+ T cells underwent TCR sequencing with the Oncomine TCR Beta short-read assay. The QIAamp micro DNA kit was used to extract genomic DNA from the cultured CD4+ T cells. The Oncomine TCR Beta libraries from cultured CD4+ T cells were pooled using unique dual indexes and then sequenced on an Illumina iSeq 100. The paper's data handling went like this. Non-productive sequences were filtered out, and CDR3s that did not start with C, did not end with F or W, or were shorter than 7 amino acids were discarded. The MANAFEST web application identified antigen-specific clonotypes by comparing peptide-stimulated wells against reference wells and other culture wells. An FDR below 0.05, an odds ratio above 5, and a productive frequency above 0.1% in at least two of three replicate wells were required for clones to be considered positive. A clonotype was classed as cross-reactive if the clonotype showed significant expansion both in SARS-CoV-2 spike wells and in at least one common cold coronavirus spike condition. Similarity between CDR3 sequences was evaluated in R version 3.6.1 using Levenshtein distances (stringdist) and unrooted phylogenetic trees (ape). TCRdb ran its own pipeline on the public reads, namely fastp trimming at Q25 and MiXCR clone calling, and kept in-frame beta chains. One record per CDR3 amino acid sequence lists the most common genes and DNA. What appears here as the V and J calls and clone size reflects TCRdb's work, not the paper's. The sample profile shows fewer than 15,000 distinct CDR3 sequences; 28% of them were found once. Approximately 17% of the sample goes to the ten largest clones.

A word on this clonotype: The antigen it recognizes is unknown. No per-base quality is available; no much larger clone lies one base away.

The sample's treatment or condition, from its label and the paper: roughly 10-day PBMC culture with coronavirus spike peptide pools or control peptides (ViraFEST assay). The ViraFEST assay, used in the study, expanded antigen-specific T cells with peptide pools and then identified the expanded clonotypes through TCR sequencing. The positive SARS-CoV-2 PCR tests of the convalescent patients were dated from March to December 2020, before the Alpha, Beta and Delta variants emerged in the United States. Each well held some 2 million PBMCs cultured with roughly 9.2 ug/ml peptide pools in IMDM containing around 5% human AB serum and around 10 IU/ml IL-2. On days 3 and 7, half of the culture medium was replaced with fresh IL-2-containing medium. Once the cells had been in culture for about 10 days, the EasySep CD4+ T cell isolation kit was used to isolate CD4+ T cells by negative selection. PBMCs were separated from whole blood using Ficoll-Paque Plus gradient centrifugation and then either used fresh or cryopreserved at -140C. In general, triplicate wells were set up for every culture condition.

The rearrangement combines TRBV20-1 with TRBJ1-1, with the D gene uncertain. This sequence was found in a human donor with COVID-19. Sequencing used cultured CD4+ T cells from blood. The CDR3 corresponds to CSARDMNTEAFF. The nucleotides read TGCAGTGCTAGAGATATGAACACTGAAGCTTTCTTT.